Listed below are T cell receptor beta chains from one sample, sequenced in a study of blood T cell repertoires in COVID-19. Produced via immunoSEQ multiplex PCR; TCRdb's table is partial and in-frame only. The table has some 60,000 clones, roughly 92% seen once. Sequences were obtained from peripheral blood. These receptors originate from a human donor in a cohort sampled during active COVID-19. The CDR3 runs from the conserved cysteine through the conserved F or W. Fields, in order: V gene, clone size, J gene, D gene, CDR3 DNA, CDR3 protein. The D gene is left open where the match is weak. Some rows mark clone size as missing; the rest say once, few, many or name a class of expanded clone.

V gene: TRBV5-6
clone size: NA
J gene: TRBJ1-2
D gene: NA
CDR3 DNA: TGTGCCAGCAGCTTGCGGGGAATAGGGGGCTATGGCTACACCTTC
CDR3 protein: CASSLRGIGGYGYTF

V gene: TRBV6-2/TRBV6-3
clone size: NA
J gene: TRBJ1-3
D gene: TRBD1
CDR3 DNA: TGTGCCAGCAGTCCACCCGAACAGGGGAACACCATATATTTT
CDR3 protein: CASSPPEQGNTIYF

V gene: TRBV4-2
clone size: once
J gene: TRBJ1-5
D gene: TRBD1
CDR3 DNA: TGTGCCAGCAGCGGTGGGACAGGGTTCCAGCCCCAGCATTTT
CDR3 protein: CASSGGTGFQPQHF

V gene: TRBV11-3
clone size: NA
J gene: TRBJ2-1
D gene: NA
CDR3 DNA: TGTGCCAGCAGCCCCAAGCGTGGAGGGACGAATGAGCAGTTCTTC
CDR3 protein: CASSPKRGGTNEQFF

V gene: TRBV4-1
clone size: NA
J gene: TRBJ1-2
D gene: NA
CDR3 DNA: TGCGCCAGCAGCCAACCGGACACTCCTAACTATGGCTACACCTTC
CDR3 protein: CASSQPDTPNYGYTF

V gene: TRBV21-1
clone size: NA
J gene: TRBJ1-1
D gene: NA
CDR3 DNA: TGTGCCAGGAAGCAGGGGTTCCCTGAAGCTTTCTTT
CDR3 protein: CARKQGFPEAFF

V gene: TRBV20-1
clone size: NA
J gene: TRBJ2-5
D gene: NA
CDR3 DNA: TGCAGTGCTAGAGATCTACCGACCCAGTACTTC
CDR3 protein: CSARDLPTQYF

V gene: TRBV2
clone size: NA
J gene: TRBJ1-2
D gene: NA
CDR3 DNA: TGTGCCAGCAGTGAAGCCACCACCGGTGGCTACACCTTC
CDR3 protein: CASSEATTGGYTF

V gene: TRBV6-5
clone size: NA
J gene: TRBJ2-1
D gene: NA
CDR3 DNA: TGTGCCAGCAGTTACTCGATCCAGATCGGGAATGAGCAGTTCTTC
CDR3 protein: CASSYSIQIGNEQFF

V gene: TRBV9
clone size: once
J gene: TRBJ1-6
D gene: NA
CDR3 DNA: TGTGCCAGCAGCGTAAGGTCAACAGACGGATCACCCCTCCACTTT
CDR3 protein: CASSVRSTDGSPLHF

V gene: TRBV25-1
clone size: NA
J gene: TRBJ2-5
D gene: NA
CDR3 DNA: TGTGCCAGCAGTGAATCCCGGGAGGAGACCCAGTACTTC
CDR3 protein: CASSESREETQYF

V gene: TRBV2
clone size: few
J gene: TRBJ1-5
D gene: TRBD1
CDR3 DNA: TGTGCCAGCGACGATCAGGGGGCAAATCAGCCCCAGCATTTT
CDR3 protein: CASDDQGANQPQHF

V gene: TRBV6-1
clone size: NA
J gene: TRBJ2-5
D gene: NA
CDR3 DNA: TGTGCCAGCAGTGAAGGGAGAGGGAGGGAGACCCAGTACTTC
CDR3 protein: CASSEGRGRETQYF

V gene: TRBV7-9
clone size: few
J gene: TRBJ1-4
D gene: TRBD1
CDR3 DNA: TGTGCCAGCAGCGGAAGGACAGGGATCGGAGAAAAACTGTTTTTT
CDR3 protein: CASSGRTGIGEKLFF

V gene: TRBV7-9
clone size: NA
J gene: TRBJ1-2
D gene: NA
CDR3 DNA: TGTGCCAGCAGCTTAGTAACAGGAGATGGCTACACCTTC
CDR3 protein: CASSLVTGDGYTF

V gene: TRBV4-3
clone size: once
J gene: TRBJ1-4
D gene: NA
CDR3 DNA: TGCGCCAGCAGCCAAGGTGGAGGTGGAAAACTGTTTTTT
CDR3 protein: CASSQGGGGKLFF

V gene: TRBV18
clone size: NA
J gene: TRBJ1-1
D gene: NA
CDR3 DNA: TGTGCCAGCTCACCTGGGGGGGCGATCACTGAAGCTTTCTTT
CDR3 protein: CASSPGGAITEAFF

V gene: TRBV9
clone size: NA
J gene: TRBJ2-2
D gene: NA
CDR3 DNA: TGTGCCAGCAGCCCACAGAACACCGGGGAGCTGTTTTTT
CDR3 protein: CASSPQNTGELFF

V gene: TRBV6-5
clone size: few
J gene: TRBJ1-1
D gene: NA
CDR3 DNA: TGTGCCAGCAGTTCCGGGGGGGAGAAGAACACTGAAGCTTTCTTT
CDR3 protein: CASSSGGEKNTEAFF

V gene: TRBV11-2
clone size: NA
J gene: TRBJ2-6
D gene: NA
CDR3 DNA: TGTGCCAGCAGCTTTGGACAGCACAGTATACACTCTGGGGCCAACGTCCTGACTTTC
CDR3 protein: CASSFGQHSIHSGANVLTF

V gene: TRBV7-2
clone size: NA
J gene: TRBJ2-7
D gene: TRBD2
CDR3 DNA: TGTGCCAGCAGCCCACTAGCGGGAGGGCCGTACGAGCAGTACTTC
CDR3 protein: CASSPLAGGPYEQYF

V gene: TRBV11-2
clone size: NA
J gene: TRBJ2-7
D gene: NA
CDR3 DNA: TGTGCCAGCAGCTTACGTTACGGGAAATCCCTCTACGAGCAGTACTTC
CDR3 protein: CASSLRYGKSLYEQYF

V gene: TRBV11-3
clone size: NA
J gene: TRBJ2-7
D gene: NA
CDR3 DNA: TGTGCCAGCAGCCCGGGGAGGGGGACCTCCTACGAGCAGTACTTC
CDR3 protein: CASSPGRGTSYEQYF

V gene: TRBV12-3/TRBV12-4
clone size: NA
J gene: TRBJ1-6
D gene: NA
CDR3 DNA: TGTGCCAGCAGCCTCCAGGTCAACCACCTCCACTTT
CDR3 protein: CASSLQVNHLHF

V gene: TRBV18
clone size: NA
J gene: TRBJ2-3
D gene: TRBD2
CDR3 DNA: TGTGCCAGCTCACCCCCCATGGAGCGGGGGGAAGATACGCAGTATTTT
CDR3 protein: CASSPPMERGEDTQYF

V gene: TRBV6-1
clone size: NA
J gene: TRBJ1-1
D gene: NA
CDR3 DNA: TGTGCCAGCAGTGAATTGAGCAGGTTGAACACTGAAGCTTTCTTT
CDR3 protein: CASSELSRLNTEAFF

V gene: TRBV5-6
clone size: NA
J gene: TRBJ2-7
D gene: NA
CDR3 DNA: TGTGCCAGCAGCTTGGGCGTCTCCTACGAGCAGTACTTC
CDR3 protein: CASSLGVSYEQYF

V gene: TRBV30
clone size: NA
J gene: TRBJ2-3
D gene: TRBD1
CDR3 DNA: TGTGCCTGGAGTACAGGGGAAGATACGCAGTATTTT
CDR3 protein: CAWSTGEDTQYF

V gene: TRBV3-1/TRBV3-2
clone size: NA
J gene: TRBJ2-7
D gene: TRBD1
CDR3 DNA: TGTGCCAGCAGCCAAGATGGACAGGGACTCGAGCAGTACTTC
CDR3 protein: CASSQDGQGLEQYF

V gene: TRBV19
clone size: NA
J gene: TRBJ1-1
D gene: NA
CDR3 DNA: TGTGCCAGTAGTATTTGGTCGGGGAACACTGAAGCTTTCTTT
CDR3 protein: CASSIWSGNTEAFF

V gene: TRBV11-3
clone size: NA
J gene: TRBJ2-7
D gene: TRBD2
CDR3 DNA: TGTGCCAGCAGGCTAGCGGGAACGGTGTACGAGCAGTACTTC
CDR3 protein: CASRLAGTVYEQYF

V gene: TRBV19
clone size: NA
J gene: TRBJ1-4
D gene: NA
CDR3 DNA: TGTGCCAGTAGTGTTGGGGCAGAAGAAAAACTGTTTTTT
CDR3 protein: CASSVGAEEKLFF

V gene: TRBV24-1
clone size: NA
J gene: TRBJ2-2
D gene: TRBD2
CDR3 DNA: TGTGCCACCAGTGACGGAGCGGGGGGTTTCGGGGAGCTGTTTTTT
CDR3 protein: CATSDGAGGFGELFF

V gene: TRBV9
clone size: once
J gene: TRBJ1-2
D gene: NA
CDR3 DNA: TGTGCCAGCAGCGTATCGACAGCGCCTAACTATGGCTACACCTTC
CDR3 protein: CASSVSTAPNYGYTF

V gene: TRBV3-1/TRBV3-2
clone size: once
J gene: TRBJ2-3
D gene: NA
CDR3 DNA: TGTGCCAGCAGCCAAGCATGGAGCGGGCCTAACCGTGGAGATACGCAGTATTTT
CDR3 protein: CASSQAWSGPNRGDTQYF

V gene: TRBV30
clone size: NA
J gene: TRBJ2-1
D gene: NA
CDR3 DNA: TGTGCCTGGAACAATCAGGGTAATGAGCAGTTCTTC
CDR3 protein: CAWNNQGNEQFF

V gene: TRBV4-2
clone size: NA
J gene: TRBJ1-6
D gene: TRBD1
CDR3 DNA: TGTGCCAGCAGCCAAAGGGACAGGAATAATTCACCCCTCCACTTT
CDR3 protein: CASSQRDRNNSPLHF

V gene: TRBV13
clone size: once
J gene: TRBJ2-1
D gene: TRBD2
CDR3 DNA: TGTGCCAGCAGCTCGGGCCCTAGCGGGGCCTACAATGAGCAGTTCTTC
CDR3 protein: CASSSGPSGAYNEQFF

V gene: TRBV5-1
clone size: few
J gene: TRBJ1-2
D gene: NA
CDR3 DNA: TGCGCCAGCAGCTCACAGGAAAACTATGGCTACACCTTC
CDR3 protein: CASSSQENYGYTF

V gene: TRBV3-1/TRBV3-2
clone size: NA
J gene: TRBJ2-2
D gene: TRBD2
CDR3 DNA: TGTGCCAGCAGCCAAGCGTGGACTAGCGGAAATTCCGGGGAGCTGTTTTTT
CDR3 protein: CASSQAWTSGNSGELFF

V gene: TRBV25-1
clone size: NA
J gene: TRBJ1-2
D gene: NA
CDR3 DNA: TGTGCCAGCAGTGGGGGCGATGGCTACACCTTC
CDR3 protein: CASSGGDGYTF

V gene: TRBV9
clone size: NA
J gene: TRBJ2-1
D gene: TRBD2
CDR3 DNA: TGTGCCAGCAGCGTAGGGCCCAGCGGGGTCTACAATGAGCAGTTCTTC
CDR3 protein: CASSVGPSGVYNEQFF

V gene: TRBV18
clone size: NA
J gene: TRBJ2-3
D gene: NA
CDR3 DNA: TGTGCCAGCTCCTTATCCACGACTAGCACAGATACGCAGTATTTT
CDR3 protein: CASSLSTTSTDTQYF

V gene: TRBV7-6
clone size: NA
J gene: TRBJ1-5
D gene: TRBD1
CDR3 DNA: TGTGCCAGCAGCAACCGGACAGGGGAAAGAGATCAGCCCCAGCATTTT
CDR3 protein: CASSNRTGERDQPQHF

V gene: TRBV15
clone size: NA
J gene: TRBJ1-4
D gene: NA
CDR3 DNA: TGTGCCACCGGGGAGGGTGAAAAACTGTTTTTT
CDR3 protein: CATGEGEKLFF

V gene: TRBV27
clone size: NA
J gene: TRBJ1-6
D gene: TRBD1
CDR3 DNA: TGTGCCAGCAGTACTACCGGGACAGGGGGTTTGTCACCCCTCCACTTT
CDR3 protein: CASSTTGTGGLSPLHF

V gene: TRBV5-8
clone size: once
J gene: TRBJ2-3
D gene: TRBD2
CDR3 DNA: TGTGCCAGCAGCTTGGGACTAGCGGGACATAGCACAGATACGCAGTATTTT
CDR3 protein: CASSLGLAGHSTDTQYF